This TCR beta chain was found in a study of blood T cell repertoires in COVID-19. The overall study: Sites across the United States, Italy and Spain contributed samples from acute and convalescent COVID-19. PBMCs, B-cell-depleted T cells, or T cells provided the cDNA or gDNA that made up the material.

The ends lost 3 bases at V and 0 bases at J; junction bases unmatched: 4. Germline values: CDR1 SEHNR, CDR2 FQNEAQ (reference sequence). The CDR3 totals 16 residues. Sequencing used immunoSEQ multiplex PCR; TCRdb keeps in-frame clones, though not all of them. The sample holds about 200,000 clones, approximately 84% seen once. This clone was detected once. The J gene is TRBJ1-1, the V gene TRBV7-9; TRBD1 aligns across 10 bases. Sequencing was done on a sample of peripheral blood. The clonotype comes from a man aged 50-59 years with acute or convalescent COVID-19. CDR3 sequence (DNA): TGTGCCAGCAGCTTCGCCGGGACAGGGGTGAACACTGAAGCTTTCTTT. Protein sequence: CASSFAGTGVNTEAFF.